These 20 T cell receptor beta chains were sequenced from one sample in a study of cytomegalovirus exposure and HLA in healthy donors. Amplification used 60 Vbeta primers and 13 Jbeta primers. Produced via immunoSEQ multiplex PCR; TCRdb's table is partial and in-frame only. The sample has 150,000 or so clones. The sample taken for sequencing was PBMCs. The source is a woman aged 45 to 65 in good health and CMV-seronegative.

The rearrangement links TRBV19 to TRBJ2-5, with TRBD2 matching 8 bases. The CDR3 has 14 residues. Trimming removed 0 bases from V and 9 bases from J; junction bases left unmatched: 6. The V gene's germline CDR1 is LNHDA and CDR2 SQIVND (reference sequence). The CDR3 DNA reads as TGTGCCAGTAGTATAGATTTATCGGGGGGGCCCCAGTACTTC. It encodes CASSIDLSGGPQYF. Full variable domain (rest looked up from reference TRBV19 and TRBJ2-5): DGGITQSPKYLFRKEGQNVTLSCEQNLNHDAMYWYRQDPGQGLRLIYYSQIVNDFQKGDIAEGYSVSREKKESFPLTVTSAQKNPTAFYLCASSIDLSGGPQYFGPGTRLLVL.

V usage is TRBV19 and J usage is TRBJ1-5; D might be TRBD1 (5 bases). The CDR3 consists of 14 residues. The germline V gene has CDR1 LNHDA and CDR2 SQIVND (reference sequence). The ends were cut back, 3 bases at V and 3 bases at J, with 9 bases in the middle. This CDR3 is CASSIRQNNQPQHF. The CDR3 DNA follows: TGTGCCAGTAGTATTCGACAGAACAATCAGCCCCAGCATTTT.

The gene calls are TRBV28 and TRBJ1-1; D is undetermined. Germline V gives CDR1 MDHEN, CDR2 SYDVKM. Trimming shortened V by 5 bases and J by 5 bases, and 6 bases separated the two germline ends. CDR3 size: 11 residues. Here the CDR3 DNA reads TGTGCCAGCAGTATTAATACTGAAGCTTTCTTT. Residues: CASSINTEAFF.

This chain joins TRBV27 and TRBJ2-3; 7 bases agree with TRBD1. Germline V gene lookup returns CDR1 MNHEY and CDR2 SMNVEV (reference sequence). The CDR3 loop spans 16 amino acids. V lost 1 base, J lost 3 bases, and 7 bases stayed unmatched. The CDR3 DNA reads TGTGCCAGCAGTTTATTTCGGACAGGAGGTACAGATACGCAGTATTTT. Amino acid sequence: CASSLFRTGGTDTQYF.

The rearrangement links TRBV13 to TRBJ1-1; no definite D call. CDR1 PRHDT and CDR2 FYEKMQ come from the germline V gene (reference sequence). This CDR3 is 13 amino acids long. Between the trimmed V and J ends, which lost 2 bases and 0 bases, there was a span of 4 bases. CDR3 amino acids: CASSLSMNTEAFF. The CDR3 DNA is TGTGCCAGCAGCTTATCTATGAACACTGAAGCTTTCTTT.

The chain employs TRBV28 and TRBJ2-7, with D possibly TRBD1 on 5 matching bases. The CDR3 runs to 14 residues. CDR1 is MDHEN and CDR2 is SYDVKM in the germline V gene. With 1 base removed from V and 5 bases from J, the gap between germline ends came to 12 bases. CDR3 bases: TGTGCCAGCAGTTTATTCCAGGGTACTCACGAGCAGTACTTC. Translation: CASSLFQGTHEQYF.

The V and J genes are TRBV30 and TRBJ2-5; D perhaps matches TRBD1 (6 bases). The germline CDR1 and CDR2 sequences are GTSNPN and SVGIG (reference sequence). V shed 1 base and J shed 3 bases, with 12 bases lying between them. This CDR3 is 14 amino acids long. The CDR3 loop is CAWSETRGKETQYF. The CDR3 DNA reads TGTGCCTGGAGTGAAACCAGGGGAAAAGAGACCCAGTACTTC.

This chain uses TRBV28 with TRBJ2-1, with D possibly matching TRBD2 (6 bases). Trimming cost V 5 bases and J 6 bases, with 14 bases left between them. The V gene's germline CDR1 is MDHEN and CDR2 SYDVKM. This CDR3 contains 14 residues. The CDR3 DNA sequence: TGTGCCAGCAGTACTCGACTAGAGGGCAATGAGCAGTTCTTC. As protein: CASSTRLEGNEQFF. The full variable domain, in which reference TRBV28 and TRBJ2-1 provide the parts outside the CDR3, is DVKVTQSSRYLVKRTGEKVFLECVQDMDHENMFWYRQDPGLGLRLIYFSYDVKMKEKGDIPEGYSVSREKKERFSLILESASTNQTSMYLCASSTRLEGNEQFFGPGTRLTVL.

The J gene is TRBJ1-2, the V gene TRBV9; D may be TRBD1 (5 bases). The V gene lost 0 bases and the J gene lost 2 bases, with 8 bases spanning the gap. There are 14 residues in the CDR3. The germline CDR1 and CDR2 sequences are SGDLS and YYNGEE. CDR3: CASSVDRLNYGYTF. In DNA form, the CDR3 reads TGTGCCAGCAGCGTAGACAGGCTCAACTATGGCTACACCTTC.

This chain connects TRBV19 to TRBJ2-7; 8 positions agree with TRBD2. CDR1 and CDR2 from the germline V gene are LNHDA and SQIVND (reference sequence). After removal of 10 bases from V and 3 bases from J, the junction contained 2 bases not matched to a gene. CDR3 length: 11 residues. CDR3 residues: CATRGGYEQYF. In DNA, the CDR3 is TGTGCCACCCGGGGGGGCTACGAGCAGTACTTC.

The chain combines TRBV5-1 with TRBJ1-2; 10 positions match TRBD1. Germline V gene lookup returns CDR1 SGHRS and CDR2 YFSETQ. V dropped 4 bases and J dropped 3; count of bases not matched to a gene: 0. The CDR3 is made up of 13 amino acids. Here the CDR3 DNA reads TGCGCCAGCAGCGGACAGGGGGACTATGGCTACACCTTC. Translating it yields CASSGQGDYGYTF.

The chain couples TRBV7-9 to TRBJ1-4, with TRBD1 matching over 8 bases. V gave up 5 bases and J gave up 10 bases; unmatched junction bases: 9. CDR1 and CDR2 (germline): SEHNR, FQNEAQ (reference sequence). The CDR3 loop spans 14 amino acids. The CDR3: CASSELTGEGKLFF. The DNA of the CDR3 is TGTGCCAGCAGCGAATTGACAGGGGAGGGAAAACTGTTTTTT.

J is TRBJ2-5 and V is TRBV5-1; TRBD1 is a possible D gene (6 bases). Trimming pared 3 bases from V and 5 bases from J, leaving 11 bases between. Germline lookup yields CDR1 SGHRS and CDR2 YFSETQ. The CDR3 extends over 13 amino acids. The CDR3 region is CASSYREKETQYF. The CDR3 DNA reads TGCGCCAGCAGCTACAGGGAAAAGGAGACCCAGTACTTC.

The chain recombines TRBV6-5 with TRBJ1-4; D may be TRBD1 (5 bases). Per germline, CDR1 MNHEY and CDR2 SVGAGI. V was cut by 4 bases and J by 13 bases, with 16 bases left in between. There are 13 residues in the CDR3. The CDR3 region is CASSSLSQGRLFF. In DNA form, the CDR3 reads TGTGCCAGCAGTTCCCTCTCTCAGGGAAGACTGTTTTTT.

The chain employs TRBV5-1 and TRBJ2-3, with 9 positions matching TRBD1. The CDR3 is made up of 17 amino acids. Germline values: CDR1 SGHRS, CDR2 YFSETQ. V dropped 1 base and J dropped 5; count of bases not matched to a gene: 11. The CDR3 spells CASSLSSLGQGKDTQYF. The CDR3 DNA sequence: TGCGCCAGCAGCTTGTCCTCCCTCGGACAGGGGAAAGATACGCAGTATTTT.

This chain links TRBV9 with TRBJ1-3, with 9 bases fitting TRBD1. V dropped 2 bases and J dropped 2; count of bases not matched to a gene: 17. Germline V gene data show CDR1 as SGDLS and CDR2 as YYNGEE. The CDR3 has 20 residues. CDR3 DNA: TGTGCCAGCAGCGTTACCCGGGACAGGGTACTCCCGGGTCCTGGAAACACCATATATTTT. As protein: CASSVTRDRVLPGPGNTIYF.

The rearrangement links TRBV5-1 to TRBJ2-2; TRBD1 is a possible D gene (7 bases). The germline gives CDR1 SGHRS, CDR2 YFSETQ. Between the trimmed V and J ends, which lost 5 bases and 6 bases, there was a span of 14 bases. This CDR3 spans 14 amino acids. The CDR3 bases are TGCGCCAGCAGTTTTCAGGGGGGTCCCGGGGAGCTGTTTTTT. It encodes CASSFQGGPGELFF. The full variable domain, with the rest looked up from reference TRBV5-1 and TRBJ2-2, is KAGVTQTPRYLIKTRGQQVTLSCSPISGHRSVSWYQQTPGQGLQFLFEYFSETQRNKGNFPGRFSGRQFSNSRSEMNVSTLELGDSALYLCASSFQGGPGELFFGEGSRLTVL.

J is TRBJ2-1 and V is TRBV30; 9 nucleotides align to TRBD1. Trimming took 8 bases from V and 9 from J; bases not matched to a gene: 11. The CDR3 spans 13 residues. The germline gives CDR1 GTSNPN, CDR2 SVGIG (reference sequence). CDR3 protein: CATDLGQGGEQFF. CDR3 nucleotide sequence: TGTGCCACGGATCTGGGACAGGGAGGTGAGCAGTTCTTC.

Worth noting for this clone: Distinct nucleotide sequences in the sample also encode this CDR3. This chain's CDR3 is CASRPLRAGELFF. The CDR3 DNA reads as TGTGCCAGCAGACCCCTGCGGGCCGGGGAGCTGTTTTTT. The V and J genes are TRBV6-6 and TRBJ2-2; D perhaps matches TRBD2 (5 bases). The CDR3 contains 13 residues. Germline-derived CDR1 and CDR2 are MNHNY and SVGAGI (reference sequence). V was pared by 6 bases and J by 6 bases, with 11 bases between.

V gene TRBV10-1 combines with J gene TRBJ2-7; a possible D gene is TRBD2 (6 bases). Germline values: CDR1 WNHNN, CDR2 SYGVQD (reference sequence). This CDR3 comprises 16 residues. Trimming removed 6 bases at V and 3 bases at J, with 21 bases between. The chain's CDR3 is CASRSEGTRSFYEQYF. The CDR3 nucleotides read TGCGCCAGCAGATCGGAGGGAACAAGGTCGTTCTACGAGCAGTACTTC.